This T cell receptor beta chain appears in the sequencing data of a study of CD8 T cells in Susac syndrome. The germline V gene encodes CDR1 MNHEY and CDR2 SVGAGI. V lost 0 bases and J 14 bases, leaving 13 bases between the germline ends. This CDR3 is built from 12 residues. An amount of RNA that ranged from about 0.45 to 1 ug was reverse transcribed with random hexamers. MiXCR, applied by TCRdb to the immunoSEQ multiplex PCR reads, yields one record per CDR3 protein. This table has tens of thousands of distinct CDR3 sequences, around 96% appearing once. The J gene is TRBJ1-1, the V gene TRBV6-5; possibly TRBD1 for D (5 bases). The sample was CD8+ T cells from PBMCs. The receptor was isolated from a human donor with multiple sclerosis. The CDR3 DNA sequence: TGTGCCAGCAGTTACTCAACAGGTCTAAGCTTCTTT. Translation gives CASSYSTGLSFF.